Listed here are 19 T cell receptor beta chains from one sample, sequenced in a study of blood T cell repertoires in COVID-19. Method: immunoSEQ multiplex PCR; TCRdb's copy keeps in-frame clones and lacks some. The repertoire holds tens of thousands of clones, with 70% to 85% as singletons. The source material was peripheral blood. The receptors shown here come from a human donor in a cohort sampled during active COVID-19.

For this clone: Other nucleotide sequences from this sample produce the same CDR3. This sequence joins TRBV5-1 and TRBJ2-7, with TRBD2 matching 13 bases. The CDR3 runs 15 residues. The J segment lost 3 bases and the V segment lost 0 bases, leaving 0 bases of the junction unmatched. Germline V gene lookup returns CDR1 SGHRS and CDR2 YFSETQ. CDR3 region: CASSLGLAGGYEQYF. CDR3 nucleotides: TGCGCCAGCAGCTTGGGACTAGCGGGGGGCTACGAGCAGTACTTC. Drawing the rest from reference TRBV5-1 and TRBJ2-7, the complete variable domain is KAGVTQTPRYLIKTRGQQVTLSCSPISGHRSVSWYQQTPGQGLQFLFEYFSETQRNKGNFPGRFSGRQFSNSRSEMNVSTLELGDSALYLCASSLGLAGGYEQYFGPGTRLTVT.

The CDR3 spells CASSWTGQSTDTQYF. In DNA, the CDR3 is TGCGCCAGCAGCTGGACAGGCCAGAGCACAGATACGCAGTATTTT. V gene TRBV4-1 combines with J gene TRBJ2-3, with TRBD1 identical over 7 bases. The V gene's germline CDR1 is MGHRA and CDR2 YSYEKL. The trim removed 5 bases at V and 0 bases at J, leaving 5 bases unmatched. The CDR3 is 15 residues long.

The chain employs TRBV5-1 and TRBJ2-2; 9 nucleotides line up with TRBD2. This CDR3 is built from 16 residues. V trimming: 0 bases; J trimming: 0 bases; junction bases outside the gene matches: 0. The germline V gene encodes CDR1 SGHRS and CDR2 YFSETQ. The CDR3 nucleotides are TGCGCCAGCAGCTTGGTAGCGGGGGCGAACACCGGGGAGCTGTTTTTT. Amino acids: CASSLVAGANTGELFF.

V and J are TRBV30 and TRBJ2-5, with 8 bases identical to TRBD2. The CDR3 contains 15 residues. Trimming took 2 bases from V and 5 from J; bases not matched to a gene: 10. Germline V gene lookup returns CDR1 GTSNPN and CDR2 SVGIG (reference sequence). The CDR3 region is CAWSRGLATRETQYF. The CDR3 bases are TGTGCCTGGAGTCGAGGACTAGCCACTCGGGAGACCCAGTACTTC. Using reference TRBV30 and TRBJ2-5 for the parts outside the CDR3, the full variable domain is SQTIHQWPATLVQPVGSPLSLECTVEGTSNPNLYWYRQAAGRGLQLLFYSVGIGQISSEVPQNLSASRPQDRQFILSSKKLLLSDSGFYLCAWSRGLATRETQYFGPGTRLLVL.

The chain combines TRBV4-3 with TRBJ2-1; 8 bases are a match to TRBD2. V lost 1 base, J lost 1 base, and 6 bases stayed unmatched. There are 17 residues in the CDR3. Per germline, CDR1 LGHNA and CDR2 YSLEER. CDR3 coding DNA: TGCGCCAGCAGCCAAGCCCCCGGGGGGGCATCCTACAATGAGCAGTTCTTC. Protein product: CASSQAPGGASYNEQFF.

V usage is TRBV10-3 and J usage is TRBJ2-2; 7 bases match TRBD1. V was pared by 10 bases and J by 5 bases, with 7 bases of the junction left unmatched. Germline CDR1 ENHRY, CDR2 SYGVKD. There are 13 residues in the CDR3. The CDR3 DNA reads TGTGCCACCTCGACAGGGTTTACCGGGGAGCTGTTTTTT. Its translation is CATSTGFTGELFF.

This chain connects TRBV6-6 to TRBJ1-2; possible D gene TRBD1, 6 bases. This CDR3 spans 12 amino acids. Germline CDR1 reads MNHNY; CDR2 reads SVGAGI (reference sequence). The V end was cut by 7 bases, the J end by 6 bases, with 12 bases between. The CDR3 DNA reads as TGTGCCAGCAAGCAGGGGTCCGATGGCTACACCTTC. Residues: CASKQGSDGYTF.

The CDR3 loop reads CASSVVASGSRELFF. The CDR3 nucleotides read TGTGCCAGCAGCGTAGTGGCTAGCGGGAGTAGGGAGCTGTTTTTT. The chain has TRBV9 and TRBJ2-2; 10 bases are shared with TRBD2. Germline-derived CDR1 and CDR2 are SGDLS and YYNGEE. CDR3 length: 15 amino acids. Trimming took 0 bases from V and 9 from J; bases not matched to a gene: 5.

This rearrangement joins TRBV9 to TRBJ1-1; 8 nucleotides match TRBD1. With V trimmed by 1 base and J by 7 bases, 9 bases remained unmatched. The CDR3 sequence is 15 residues long. Germline V gene lookup returns CDR1 SGDLS and CDR2 YYNGEE. The CDR3 reads CASSVWAGQGLEAFF. The CDR3 bases are TGTGCCAGCAGCGTATGGGCCGGACAGGGCCTTGAAGCTTTCTTT. The full variable domain, rest sourced from reference TRBV9 and TRBJ1-1, is DSGVTQTPKHLITATGQRVTLRCSPRSGDLSVYWYQQSLDQGLQFLIQYYNGEERAKGNILERFSAQQFPDLHSELNLSSLELGDSALYFCASSVWAGQGLEAFFGQGTRLTVV.

The chain uses TRBV4-1 and TRBJ1-2; TRBD1 matches at 7 bases. Trimming took 3 bases from V and 7 from J; bases not matched to a gene: 11. CDR3 length equals 15 residues. The germline gives CDR1 MGHRA, CDR2 YSYEKL. The CDR3 coding sequence is TGCGCCAGCAGCCAGGGAGCCGGGACAGTTTCTGGCTACACCTTC. This translates into CASSQGAGTVSGYTF.

The chain recombines TRBV5-8 with TRBJ1-1; D not resolved. The CDR3 contains 12 residues. Trimming took 0 bases from V and 3 from J, leaving 3 bases between them. Looked up from germline, CDR1 is SGHTS and CDR2 is YDEGEE. CDR3 DNA: TGTGCCAGCAGCTTGGCGTACACTGAAGCTTTCTTT. Its protein product is CASSLAYTEAFF.

This clone was detected only a few times. The rearrangement joins TRBV6-2 or TRBV6-3 to TRBJ1-2; 8 nucleotides align to TRBD1. The CDR3 runs 17 residues. Germline V CDR1 and CDR2: MNHEY, SVGEGT. Unmatched junction bases numbered 17, after V lost 5 bases and J lost 6 bases. CDR3 region: CASSPAPTGGMIDGYTF. As DNA, the CDR3 is TGTGCCAGCAGTCCGGCTCCCACAGGGGGGATGATAGATGGCTACACCTTC.

The chain recombines TRBV24-1 with TRBJ2-3; D might be TRBD2 (6 bases). The CDR3 length is 15 residues. Trimming removed 2 bases at V and 4 bases at J, with 12 bases between. Germline CDR1 and CDR2: KGHDR and SFDVKD. CDR3 sequence reads: CATSDSREVPDTQYF. The CDR3 DNA sequence: TGTGCCACCAGTGATTCTAGGGAGGTCCCAGATACGCAGTATTTT.

The chain couples TRBV10-1 to TRBJ2-7, with D unresolved. The CDR3 spans 13 residues. From germline, CDR1 is WNHNN and CDR2 SYGVQD (reference sequence). Trimming removed 7 bases from V and 2 bases from J, with 12 bases in between. The DNA for the CDR3 is TGCGCCAGCACATGTCCGCTACCCTACGAGCAGTACTTC. It specifies CASTCPLPYEQYF.

The chain recombines TRBV28 with TRBJ1-5; weak D call: TRBD1 (5 bases). Per germline, CDR1 MDHEN and CDR2 SYDVKM. The CDR3 is made up of 15 amino acids. V lost 3 bases, J lost 4 bases, and 13 bases lay in between. The CDR3 nucleotides read TGTGCCAGCAGTTTTCCCCCGACAGTTAATCAGCCCCAGCATTTT. Amino acid sequence: CASSFPPTVNQPQHF.

V gene TRBV19 combines with J gene TRBJ1-1; D gene uncertain. Germline assignment: CDR1 LNHDA and CDR2 SQIVND (reference sequence). The V gene lost 6 bases and the J gene lost 5 bases, with 19 bases spanning the gap. The CDR3 length is 15 residues. The CDR3 bases are TGTGCCAGTAGGGAAAGGAGTTTCTCTGGTACTGAAGCTTTCTTT. It specifies CASRERSFSGTEAFF.

This clone was recorded once. The rearrangement links TRBV7-2 to TRBJ2-7; 7 bases align to TRBD1. Looked up from germline, CDR1 is SGHTA and CDR2 is FQGNSA. The CDR3 contains 13 residues. With 5 bases clipped from V and 6 bases from J, the junction kept 7 bases outside the gene matches. DNA for the CDR3: TGTGCCAGCAGCCCCCAACAGGGGACCGAGCAGTACTTC. Its protein product is CASSPQQGTEQYF.

J is TRBJ2-1 and V is TRBV18, with TRBD2 matching over 10 bases. Germline trimming cut 4 bases from V and 7 bases from J; bases unmatched to any gene: 13. From germline, CDR1 is KGHSH and CDR2 LQKENI. CDR3 length equals 17 residues. CDR3 in amino acids: CASSLSLTSGVGNEQFF. Here the CDR3 DNA reads TGTGCCAGCTCACTTTCCCTCACTAGCGGGGTAGGAAATGAGCAGTTCTTC.

This clone has only one observation. The V and J genes are TRBV9 and TRBJ2-5, with 10 bases aligning to TRBD1. The CDR3 sequence is 15 residues long. Germline V gives CDR1 SGDLS, CDR2 YYNGEE. The V gene end was trimmed by 4 bases and the J gene end by 5 bases; junction bases not matched to a gene: 8. CDR3 residues: CASSLLTGGYETQYF. The DNA of the CDR3 is TGTGCCAGCAGCCTCTTGACAGGGGGCTACGAGACCCAGTACTTC. Filled out from reference TRBV9 and TRBJ2-5, the complete variable domain reads DSGVTQTPKHLITATGQRVTLRCSPRSGDLSVYWYQQSLDQGLQFLIQYYNGEERAKGNILERFSAQQFPDLHSELNLSSLELGDSALYFCASSLLTGGYETQYFGPGTRLLVL.